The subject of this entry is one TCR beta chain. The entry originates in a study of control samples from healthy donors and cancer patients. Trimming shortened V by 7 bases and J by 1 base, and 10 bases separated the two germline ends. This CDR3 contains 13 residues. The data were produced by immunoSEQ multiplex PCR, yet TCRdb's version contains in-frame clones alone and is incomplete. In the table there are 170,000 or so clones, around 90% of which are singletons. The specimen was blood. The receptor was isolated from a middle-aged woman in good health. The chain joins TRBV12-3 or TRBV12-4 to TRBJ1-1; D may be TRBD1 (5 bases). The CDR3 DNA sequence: TGTGCCAGCAACCTACAGGAGAACACTGAAGCTTTCTTT. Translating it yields CASNLQENTEAFF.